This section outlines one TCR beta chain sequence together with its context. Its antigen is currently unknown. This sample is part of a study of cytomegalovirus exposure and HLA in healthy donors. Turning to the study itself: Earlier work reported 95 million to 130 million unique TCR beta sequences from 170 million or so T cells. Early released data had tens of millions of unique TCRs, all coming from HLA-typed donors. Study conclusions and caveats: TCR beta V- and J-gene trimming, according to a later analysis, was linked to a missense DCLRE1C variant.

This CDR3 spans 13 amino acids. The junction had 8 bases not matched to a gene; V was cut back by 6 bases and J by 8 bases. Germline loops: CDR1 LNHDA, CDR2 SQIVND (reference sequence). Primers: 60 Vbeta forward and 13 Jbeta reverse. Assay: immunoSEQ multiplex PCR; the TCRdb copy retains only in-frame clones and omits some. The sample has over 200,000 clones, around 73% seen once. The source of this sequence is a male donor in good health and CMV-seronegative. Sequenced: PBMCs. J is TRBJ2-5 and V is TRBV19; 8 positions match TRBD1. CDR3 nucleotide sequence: TGTGCCAGTAGCACCGGGACAGGTCCCACCCAGTACTTC. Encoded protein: CASSTGTGPTQYF.